The entry below describes one TCR beta chain. The protocol was immunoSEQ multiplex PCR, while the TCRdb copy is restricted to in-frame clones and leaves out a portion. The data contain about 160,000 clones, about 84% of them singletons. Residents of about two dozen US areas, aged about 18 to 95 years, made up the participants. Germline CDR1 reads SGHRS; CDR2 reads YFSETQ. Unmatched junction bases numbered 6, after V lost 2 bases and J lost 7 bases. The length of the CDR3 is 15 residues. The data are from a study of blood T cell repertoires in COVID-19. The source of this sequence is a woman aged 40 to 49 with acute COVID-19. The sequenced material came from PBMCs or T cells enriched from blood (not recorded which). The chain employs TRBV5-1 and TRBJ1-4; 9 nucleotides align to TRBD1. CDR3 nucleotide sequence: TGCGCCAGCAGCTTTTCCGGGACAGGGAGTGAAAAACTGTTTTTT. It yields the protein CASSFSGTGSEKLFF.